The subject of this entry is one T cell receptor beta chain. The record originates from a study of blood T cell repertoires in COVID-19. As for the study in general: COVID-19 samples from acute and convalescent phases originated in the United States, Italy and Spain. T cells, B-cell-depleted T cells, or PBMCs supplied cDNA or gDNA.

Seattle participants joined during active infection and were tracked over time. In the authors' workflow: Estimated nucleated cell counts came from reference gene primer amplification. The table came from immunoSEQ multiplex PCR; TCRdb's copy has only in-frame clones and leaves some out. The DNA was the basis for D and trimming; V, J and clone size are from that table. The sample carries about 200,000 clones, less than 95% recorded once. V dropped 2 bases and J dropped 8 bases, with 6 bases sitting between them. The CDR3 has 11 amino acids. Germline V gene data show CDR1 as MNHNS and CDR2 as SASEGT. Sequencing was carried out using peripheral blood. The V and J genes are TRBV6-1 and TRBJ1-2, with D perhaps matching TRBD1 (5 bases). This TCR derives from a man aged 30 to 39 with COVID-19, enrolled during active disease. As DNA, the CDR3 is TGTGCCAGCAGTGAACGGGGGGGCTACACCTTC. It codes for CASSERGGYTF.